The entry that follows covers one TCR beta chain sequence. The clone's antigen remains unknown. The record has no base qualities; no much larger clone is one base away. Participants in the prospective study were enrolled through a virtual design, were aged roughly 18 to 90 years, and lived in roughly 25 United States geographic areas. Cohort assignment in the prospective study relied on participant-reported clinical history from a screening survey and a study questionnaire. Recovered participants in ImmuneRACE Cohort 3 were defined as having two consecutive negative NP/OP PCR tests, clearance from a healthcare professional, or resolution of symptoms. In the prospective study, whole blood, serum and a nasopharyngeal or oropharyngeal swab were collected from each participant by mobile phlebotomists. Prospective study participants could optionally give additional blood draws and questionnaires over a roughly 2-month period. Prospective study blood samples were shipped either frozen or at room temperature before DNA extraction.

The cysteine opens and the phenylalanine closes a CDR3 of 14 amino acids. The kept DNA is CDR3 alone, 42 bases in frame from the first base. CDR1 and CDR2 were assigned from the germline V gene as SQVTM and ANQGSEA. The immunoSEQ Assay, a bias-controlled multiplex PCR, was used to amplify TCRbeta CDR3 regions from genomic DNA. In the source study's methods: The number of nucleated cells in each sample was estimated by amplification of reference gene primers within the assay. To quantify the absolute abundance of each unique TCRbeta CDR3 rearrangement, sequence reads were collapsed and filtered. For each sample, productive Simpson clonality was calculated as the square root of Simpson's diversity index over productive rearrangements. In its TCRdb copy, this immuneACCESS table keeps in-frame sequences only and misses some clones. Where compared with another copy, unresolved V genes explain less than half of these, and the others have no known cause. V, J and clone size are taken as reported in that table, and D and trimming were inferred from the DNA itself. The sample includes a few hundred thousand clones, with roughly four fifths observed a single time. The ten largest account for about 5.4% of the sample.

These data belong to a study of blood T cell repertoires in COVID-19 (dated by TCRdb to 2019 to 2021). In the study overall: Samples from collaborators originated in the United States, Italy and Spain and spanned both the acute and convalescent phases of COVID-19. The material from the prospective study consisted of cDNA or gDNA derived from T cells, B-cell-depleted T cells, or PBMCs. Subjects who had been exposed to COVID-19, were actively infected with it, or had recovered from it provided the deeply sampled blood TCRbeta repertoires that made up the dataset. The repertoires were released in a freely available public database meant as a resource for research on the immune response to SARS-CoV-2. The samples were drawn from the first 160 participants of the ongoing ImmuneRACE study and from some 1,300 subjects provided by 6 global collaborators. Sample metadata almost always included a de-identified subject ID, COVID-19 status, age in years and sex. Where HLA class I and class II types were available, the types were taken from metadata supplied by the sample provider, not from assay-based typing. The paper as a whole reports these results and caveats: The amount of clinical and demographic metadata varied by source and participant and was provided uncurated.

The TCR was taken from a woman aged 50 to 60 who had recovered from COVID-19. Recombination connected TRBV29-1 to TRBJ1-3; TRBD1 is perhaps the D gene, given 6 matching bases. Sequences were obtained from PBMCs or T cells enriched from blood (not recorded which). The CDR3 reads CSESGQNSGNTIYF. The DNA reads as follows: TGCAGTGAATCCGGACAGAACTCTGGAAACACCATATATTTT.